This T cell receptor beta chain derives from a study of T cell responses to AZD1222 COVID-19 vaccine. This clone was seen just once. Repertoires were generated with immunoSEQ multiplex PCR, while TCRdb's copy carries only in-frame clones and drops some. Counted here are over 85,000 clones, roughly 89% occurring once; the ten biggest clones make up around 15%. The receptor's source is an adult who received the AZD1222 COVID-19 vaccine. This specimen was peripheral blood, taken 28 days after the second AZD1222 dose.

CDR3 residues: CASSFSATSNQPQHF. In DNA, the CDR3 is TGTGCCAGCAGTTTCTCCGCAACTAGCAATCAGCCCCAGCATTTT. V is TRBV27 and J is TRBJ1-5; no clear D gene. Trimming stripped 3 bases from V and 0 bases from J, with 9 bases between. The CDR3 totals 15 residues. The germline CDR1 and CDR2 sequences are MNHEY and SMNVEV (reference sequence).